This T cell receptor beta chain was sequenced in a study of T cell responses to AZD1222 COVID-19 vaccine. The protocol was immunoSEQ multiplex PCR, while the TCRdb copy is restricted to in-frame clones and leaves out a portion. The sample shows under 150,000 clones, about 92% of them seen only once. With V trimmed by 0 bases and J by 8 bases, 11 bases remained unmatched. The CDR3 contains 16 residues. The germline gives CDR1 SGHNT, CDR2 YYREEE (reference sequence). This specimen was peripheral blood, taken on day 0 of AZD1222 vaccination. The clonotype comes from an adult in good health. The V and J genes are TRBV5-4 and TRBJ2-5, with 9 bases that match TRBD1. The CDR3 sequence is CASSLGGQGGKRTQYF. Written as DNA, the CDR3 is TGTGCCAGCAGCTTGGGGGGACAGGGAGGGAAGAGAACCCAGTACTTC.